The 29 T cell receptor beta chains below all came from one sample that was sequenced in a study of tumor-infiltrating lymphocytes in primary liver carcinoma. DNA and RNA were both co-extracted from 20-30 mg of bulk tissue that had not been sorted. TCR beta cDNA was reverse-transcribed from approximately 0.45 ug of total RNA. The reaction used a constant-region primer and ProtoScript II reverse transcriptase. A slightly modified ARM-PCR protocol with three nested multiplex PCR rounds produced these TCR beta libraries. Rounds one and two of PCR, each of roughly 10 cycles, were primed with TRBV1-TRBV30 forward primers and a C-beta reverse primer. TCRdb reprocessed the multiplex PCR reads via MiXCR and lists one record per CDR3 protein. The sample contains 95,000 to 150,000 distinct CDR3 sequences, approximately 64% of which appear only once. Sequencing input: liver tumor tissue from sampling region 3. Specified subset: tumor region T3, left-lateral pole. The receptors derive from a woman between 55 and 75 years old with primary liver carcinoma and hepatitis B virus infection.

With regard to this clonotype: Relative to the germline gene, one junction end is altered; a read error may explain this. This chain links TRBV6-5 with TRBJ1-1, with D uncertain. The germline V gene has CDR1 MNHEY and CDR2 SVGAGI. CDR3 length: 14 amino acids. The CDR3 loop reads CASSYRGRNTDAFF. In DNA, the CDR3 is TGTGCCAGCAGTTACAGAGGGCGGAACACTGATGCTTTCTTT.

A remark on this clonotype: This clone may be a read error of a much larger clone one base away. The V and J genes are TRBV6-1 and TRBJ2-7; the D gene is possibly TRBD1 (7 bases). Germline V CDR1 and CDR2: MNHNS, SASEGT. The CDR3 contains 16 residues. Trimming left V 8 bases short and J 1 base short, with 21 bases between. The CDR3 sequence: CASVGQVYGGSYEQYF. The CDR3 bases are TGTGCCAGCGTTGGACAGGTGTACGGGGGATCCTACGAGCAGTACTTC.

Details on this clonotype: The junction shows a germline mismatch at one end, possibly a read error. The V gene is TRBV4-1, the J gene TRBJ1-6; possible D gene TRBD1, 6 bases. The length of the CDR3 is 20 residues. Germline CDR1 and CDR2: MGHRA and YSYEKL. This CDR3 reads CASRQDQSGTYSSYNSPLHF. In DNA, the CDR3 is TGCGCCAGCAGACAAGACCAGTCCGGGACATACAGCTCCTATAATTCACCTCTCCACTTT.

Comment on this clonotype: A junction end diverges from the germline sequence, so it may reflect a read error. The J gene is TRBJ2-7, the V gene TRBV6-2 or TRBV6-3; D remains unclear. This CDR3 contains 16 residues. Germline V lookup: CDR1 MNHEY, CDR2 SVGEGT. CDR3 DNA sequence: TGTGCCAGCAGCTTCGCCCTAGTGGGGAATTCCTATGAGCAGTACTTC. It translates to CASSFALVGNSYEQYF.

Worth noting for this clonotype: A much larger clone differs from this one at a single base, so this may be a read error. The chain links TRBV12-3 or TRBV12-4 to TRBJ2-1; 8 nucleotides match TRBD2. The length of the CDR3 is 14 residues. The CDR3 nucleotides read TGTGCCAGCAGTTCGACGGGAGGGCTCGGTGAGCAGCTCTTC. Amino acids: CASSSTGGLGEQLF.

This clonotype was counted only a few times. The rearrangement uses TRBV28 and TRBJ2-7; 8 positions match TRBD1. The V gene end was trimmed by 6 bases and the J gene end by 6 bases; junction bases not matched to a gene: 10. The CDR3 spans 14 residues. The germline gives CDR1 MDHEN, CDR2 SYDVKM. CDR3 residues: CASRDGGQVFEQYF. DNA for the CDR3: TGTGCCAGCAGGGATGGGGGACAGGTTTTCGAGCAGTACTTC.

This clonotype was observed a single time. CDR3 nucleotide sequence: TGCAGGGTGGGGGGGACTAGTAGCGACGAGCAGTACTTC. Translated, it gives CRVGGTSSDEQYF. V and J are TRBV29-1 and TRBJ2-7; 8 bases are shared with TRBD2. This CDR3 is built from 13 residues. Germline V gene lookup returns CDR1 SQVTM and CDR2 ANQGSEA.

Details on this clonotype: A read error is likely, as this CDR3 ends without the conserved phenylalanine or tryptophan. The chain combines TRBV28 with TRBJ2-7; TRBD2 matches at 13 bases. CDR3 length: 15 residues. Germline CDR1 is MDHEN and CDR2 is SYDVKM. V shed 8 bases, J shed 3 bases, and the junction held 7 bases outside the gene matches. CDR3 protein: CASGGTSGTNYEQYL. In DNA form, the CDR3 reads TGTGCCAGCGGAGGGACTAGCGGGACGAACTACGAGCAGTACTTA.

This clonotype appeared a single time. V usage is TRBV7-9 and J usage is TRBJ2-7, with a tentative D call TRBD1 (5 bases). This CDR3 contains 13 residues. With 7 bases removed from V and 6 bases from J, the gap between germline ends came to 16 bases. CDR1 and CDR2 (germline): SEHNR, FQNEAQ (reference sequence). DNA for the CDR3: TGTGCCAGCACCGAACCAGGGTTTAGCGAGCAGTACTTC. It encodes CASTEPGFSEQYF. The complete variable domain, with remaining parts taken from reference TRBV7-9 and TRBJ2-7, reads DTGVSQNPRHKITKRGQNVTFRCDPISEHNRLYWYRQTLGQGPEFLTYFQNEAQLEKSRLLSDRFSAERPKGSFSTLEIQRTEQGDSAMYLCASTEPGFSEQYFGPGTRLTVT.

This clonotype was observed a handful of times. The V gene is TRBV28, the J gene TRBJ2-6, with 11 bases identical to TRBD1. The CDR3 covers 18 residues. Trimming took 5 bases from V and 0 from J; bases not matched to a gene: 6. In germline, CDR1 is MDHEN, CDR2 SYDVKM. CDR3 region: CASSRPGQGVSGANVLTF. CDR3 DNA sequence: TGTGCCAGCAGTCGCCCGGGACAGGGGGTCTCTGGGGCCAACGTCCTGACTTTC.

To note about this clonotype: A single base separates this from a much larger clone, so it may be a read error. The chain is built from TRBV5-1 and TRBJ2-1; TRBD1 matches 7 bases. The CDR3 covers 16 residues. CDR1 and CDR2 from the germline V gene are SGHRS and YFSETQ. CDR3 sequence: CASIGTAARSYKEQFF. CDR3 in DNA: TGCGCCAGCATCGGGACAGCCGCTAGGTCCTACAAAGAGCAGTTCTTC.

This clonotype was seen repeatedly, ten times or more. The rearrangement joins TRBV10-3 to TRBJ1-4, with 9 bases fitting TRBD1. With V trimmed by 2 bases and J by 1 base, 8 bases remained unmatched. From germline, CDR1 is ENHRY and CDR2 SYGVKD. The CDR3 is 18 amino acids. CDR3 protein: CAISERIGTGITNEKLFF. CDR3 nucleotides: TGTGCCATCAGTGAGAGAATTGGGACAGGGATAACTAATGAAAAACTGTTTTTT.

For this clonotype: The junction and the germline gene differ at one end; a read error may be behind it. This rearrangement joins TRBV29-1 to TRBJ1-2; D gene unclear. This CDR3 has 15 residues. CDR1 SQVTM and CDR2 ANQGSEA come from the germline V gene. The CDR3 here is CNVQRSGGLGYDYTF. CDR3 DNA: TGCAACGTTCAACGCTCGGGAGGGTTGGGCTATGACTACACCTTC. Variable domain in full (rest from reference TRBV29-1 and TRBJ1-2): SAVISQKPSRDICQRGTSLTIQCQVDSQVTMMFWYRQQPGQSLTLIATANQGSEATYESGFVIDKFPISRPNLTFSTLTVSNMSPEDSSIYLCNVQRSGGLGYDYTFGSGTRLTVV.

At least ten counts were recorded for this clonotype. The chain joins TRBV29-1 to TRBJ2-7, with no clear D. The CDR3 spans 12 residues. V shed 4 bases and J shed 3 bases, with 10 bases lying between them. CDR1 SQVTM and CDR2 ANQGSEA come from the germline V gene. CDR3 in DNA: TGCAGCGTTGTCGGTATGAACTACGAGCAGTACTTC. Protein sequence: CSVVGMNYEQYF.

This clonotype is deemed medium-sized. V usage is TRBV11-1 and J usage is TRBJ2-7; D may be TRBD1 (6 bases). V lost 1 base, J lost 3 bases, and 13 bases lay in between. This CDR3 region has 15 residues. Germline V gives CDR1 SGHAT, CDR2 FQDESV (reference sequence). The CDR3 reads CASSLDGDTRYEQYF. CDR3 sequence (DNA): TGTGCCAGCAGCTTAGACGGGGACACTCGCTACGAGCAGTACTTC.

The count of this clonotype is one. V usage is TRBV29-1 and J usage is TRBJ1-5; 7 bases are shared with TRBD1. V lost 6 bases, J lost 3 bases, and 8 bases stayed unmatched. This CDR3 is 14 amino acids long. Germline CDR1 and CDR2: SQVTM and ANQGSEA. The CDR3 here is CSVVAGGNNQPQHF. In DNA, the CDR3 is TGCAGCGTCGTGGCAGGGGGGAACAATCAGCCCCAGCATTTT. The variable domain in full, completed from reference TRBV29-1 and TRBJ1-5, reads SAVISQKPSRDICQRGTSLTIQCQVDSQVTMMFWYRQQPGQSLTLIATANQGSEATYESGFVIDKFPISRPNLTFSTLTVSNMSPEDSSIYLCSVVAGGNNQPQHFGDGTRLSIL.

This clonotype was detected ten times or more. V gene TRBV5-1 combines with J gene TRBJ2-2; 9 bases map to TRBD2. The CDR3 loop spans 17 amino acids. The trim removed 3 bases at V and 8 bases at J, leaving 14 bases unmatched. Looked up from germline, CDR1 is SGHRS and CDR2 is YFSETQ. This chain's CDR3 is CASSWSLAGPNMGELFF. Written as DNA, the CDR3 is TGCGCCAGCAGCTGGAGCCTAGCGGGACCGAACATGGGGGAGCTGTTTTTT.

Comments on this clonotype: A much larger clonotype is one base distant, so this may be a read error. The rearrangement joins TRBV7-8 to TRBJ2-3, with 7 bases lining up with TRBD2. Germline CDR1 and CDR2: SGHVS and FQNEAQ. This CDR3 has 15 amino acids. CDR3 residues: CTSTPRGYFADTQYF. CDR3 coding DNA: TGTACCAGCACCCCGCGGGGGTATTTTGCAGATACGCAGTATTTT. Looking up the rest from reference TRBV7-8 and TRBJ2-3 gives the full variable domain: GAGVSQSPRYKVAKRGQDVALRCDPISGHVSLFWYQQALGQGPEFLTYFQNEAQLDKSGLPSDRFFAERPEGSVSTLKIQRTQQEDSAVYLCTSTPRGYFADTQYFGPGTRLTVL.

The J gene is TRBJ2-1, the V gene TRBV4-2; D may be TRBD2 (5 bases). The V end lost 1 base, the J end lost 16 bases, and 23 bases lay between the germline ends. The CDR3 spans 15 residues. Germline CDR1 is LGHNA and CDR2 is YNFKEQ. The CDR3 DNA reads TGTGCCAGCAGCCAAGGAGGGAGTCTGCTTGGTGAGTACTTCTTC. It is translated as CASSQGGSLLGEYFF.

Comment on this clonotype: A much larger clone differs by one base, so this may be a read error. The rearrangement uses TRBV12-3 or TRBV12-4 and TRBJ2-3; 10 bases map to TRBD1. This CDR3 spans 14 amino acids. V dropped 9 bases and J dropped 7; count of bases not matched to a gene: 10. CDR3 region: CARSMGQGWNTQYF. The CDR3 region has the DNA TGTGCCAGGAGTATGGGACAGGGGTGGAATACGCAGTATTTT.

This clonotype has a count of ten or more. The chain couples TRBV6-2 or TRBV6-3 to TRBJ2-1; D not certain. CDR3 length equals 16 residues. V lost 5 bases and J 0 bases, leaving 14 bases between the germline ends. CDR1 and CDR2 (germline): MNHEY, SVGEGT. CDR3 sequence reads: CASSDVLSLSYNEQFF. Written as DNA, the CDR3 is TGTGCCAGCAGTGACGTCTTGAGTCTCTCCTACAATGAGCAGTTCTTC.

The J gene is TRBJ2-1, the V gene TRBV11-2; possibly TRBD1 or TRBD2 for D (5 bases each). Per germline, CDR1 SGHAT and CDR2 FQNNGV. Between the trimmed V and J ends, which lost 3 bases and 8 bases, there was a span of 14 bases. The CDR3 loop spans 14 amino acids. The CDR3 DNA reads as TGTGCCAGCAGCTTGTCTAGCTTGGGGCATGAGCAGTTCTTC. Translating it yields CASSLSSLGHEQFF.

As to this clonotype: This may stem from a read error, because a much larger clone lies one nucleotide away. This CDR3 fails to terminate in the conserved phenylalanine or tryptophan, so it likely reflects a read error. The chain uses TRBV29-1 and TRBJ1-2; 7 nucleotides align to TRBD1. Looked up from germline, CDR1 is SQVTM and CDR2 is ANQGSEA. J gave up 8 bases and V 0 bases, and 15 bases lay outside the gene matches. There are 16 residues in the CDR3. The CDR3 nucleotides read TGCAGCGTTGAAGATCAGGGGGGTCGGTCGGGAGGCGGCTACACCTCC. It encodes CSVEDQGGRSGGGYTS.

For this clonotype: A read error may explain this, as a much larger clone is one base away. The chain combines TRBV5-5 with TRBJ2-3; D call uncertain. V lost 4 bases, J lost 5 bases, and 14 bases lay in between. The length of the CDR3 is 14 residues. Germline loops: CDR1 SGHKS, CDR2 YYEKEE (reference sequence). CDR3 DNA: TGTGCCAGCAGCAGGTGGACCGGCATAGATACGCAGTATTTT. Its translation is CASSRWTGIDTQYF.

This clonotype has just a few counts. The chain employs TRBV7-9 and TRBJ1-3, with 8 bases matching TRBD1. Germline CDR1 SEHNR, CDR2 FQNEAQ (reference sequence). Trimming at V came to 1 base and at J to 2 bases, leaving 4 bases not matched to a gene. This CDR3 is built from 16 residues. CDR3: CASSLGTGSTGNTIYF. As DNA, the CDR3 is TGTGCCAGCAGCTTAGGGACAGGGTCAACTGGAAACACCATATATTTT.

As to this clonotype: Germline is not matched at one junction end, which may reflect a read error. The CDR3 loop is CTSSQVDRADQPQHF. Here the CDR3 DNA reads TGCACCAGCAGCCAGGTGGACAGGGCGGATCAGCCCCAGCACTTT. This chain uses TRBV4-1 with TRBJ1-5, with 8 bases matching TRBD1. In germline, CDR1 is MGHRA, CDR2 YSYEKL. CDR3 length: 15 residues.

Concerning this clonotype itself: An end of the junction does not agree with germline; a read error may underlie this. The V call is TRBV11-2, the J call TRBJ2-7; weak D call: TRBD1 (5 bases). Germline CDR1 SGHAT, CDR2 FQNNGV. The CDR3 consists of 15 residues. CDR3 bases: TGTACCAGCAGTTCTGGTGGCAGGGCGGCCGGCGAGCAGTACTTC. It yields the protein CTSSSGGRAAGEQYF.

As regards this clonotype: One junction end does not reproduce the germline sequence, and a read error may be involved. The chain carries TRBV4-2 and TRBJ1-2; weak D call: TRBD1 (6 bases). Germline-derived CDR1 and CDR2 are LGHNA and YNFKEQ. The CDR3 spans 15 residues. CDR3 sequence reads: CASSQVSGANYGYTF. In DNA, the CDR3 is TGTGCCAGCAGCCAAGTATCAGGGGCGAACTATGGCTACACATTC.

As for this clonotype: Its ends do not fully match the called genes, so a read error is possible. The chain uses TRBV24-1 and TRBJ2-5; D gene unclear. Germline CDR1 KGHDR, CDR2 SFDVKD. The CDR3 extends over 14 amino acids. DNA of the CDR3: TGTGCCGCCAGTGAATCAGGCTACCAAGAGACCCAGTACTTC. Its translation: CAASESGYQETQYF.